This T cell receptor (beta chain) stems from a study of T cells in Graves' hyperthyroidism and ophthalmopathy. Trimming removed 6 bases at V and 4 bases at J, with 7 bases between. The CDR3 has 11 residues. TCR beta CDR3 sequences were amplified from RNA transcripts. First-round RT-PCR of the TCR CDR3 relied on the HTBI primer set. Each CDR3 protein is one row after TCRdb ran MiXCR on the multiplex PCR reads. Altogether about 400,000 distinct CDR3 sequences are present, around 15% being singletons, with the ten largest covering 5% to 6.5%. This clonotype has ten or more counts. The genes are TRBV12-3 or TRBV12-4 and TRBJ2-7; TRBD1 or TRBD2 may be the D gene (5 bases each). Sequencing was performed on blood. This sequence was found in a woman aged 18-30 years with Graves' hyperthyroidism. CDR3 region: CASRWGYEQYF. The DNA of the CDR3 is TGTGCCAGCAGGTGGGGGTACGAGCAGTACTTC.